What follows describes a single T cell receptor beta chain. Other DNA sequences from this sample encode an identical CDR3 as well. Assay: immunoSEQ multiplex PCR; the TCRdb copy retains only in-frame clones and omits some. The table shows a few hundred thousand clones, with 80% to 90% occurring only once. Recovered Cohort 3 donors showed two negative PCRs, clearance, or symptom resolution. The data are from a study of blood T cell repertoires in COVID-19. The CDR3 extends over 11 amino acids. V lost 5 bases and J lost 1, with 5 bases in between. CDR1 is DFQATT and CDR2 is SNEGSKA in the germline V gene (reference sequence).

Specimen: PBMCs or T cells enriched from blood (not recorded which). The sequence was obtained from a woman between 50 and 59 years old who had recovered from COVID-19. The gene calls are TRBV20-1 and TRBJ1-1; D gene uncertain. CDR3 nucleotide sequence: TGCAGTGCTGGCAGGAACACTGAAGCTTTCTTT. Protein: CSAGRNTEAFF.